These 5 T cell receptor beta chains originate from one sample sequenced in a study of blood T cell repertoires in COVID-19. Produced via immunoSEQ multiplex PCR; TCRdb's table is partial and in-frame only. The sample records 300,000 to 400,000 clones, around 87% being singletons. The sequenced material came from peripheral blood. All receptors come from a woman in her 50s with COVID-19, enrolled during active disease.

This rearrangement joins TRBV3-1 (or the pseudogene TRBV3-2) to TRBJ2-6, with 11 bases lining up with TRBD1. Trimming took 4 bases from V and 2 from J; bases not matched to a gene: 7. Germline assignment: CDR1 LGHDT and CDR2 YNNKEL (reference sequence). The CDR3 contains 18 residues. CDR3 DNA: TGTGCCAGCAGCCTAAAAATGGGACAGGGGGCTGGGGCCAACGTCCTGACTTTC. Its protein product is CASSLKMGQGAGANVLTF.

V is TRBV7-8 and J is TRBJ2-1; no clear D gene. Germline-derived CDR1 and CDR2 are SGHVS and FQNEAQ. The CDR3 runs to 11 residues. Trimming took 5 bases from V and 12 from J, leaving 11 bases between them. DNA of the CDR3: TGTGCCAGCAGCCATGAGGAGTGGCAGTTCTTC. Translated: CASSHEEWQFF.

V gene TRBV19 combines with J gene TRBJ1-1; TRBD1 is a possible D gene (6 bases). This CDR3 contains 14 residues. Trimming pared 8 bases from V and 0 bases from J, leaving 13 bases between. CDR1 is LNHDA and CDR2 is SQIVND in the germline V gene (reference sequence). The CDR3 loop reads CASDPGQMNTEAFF. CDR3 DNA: TGTGCCAGTGACCCGGGACAAATGAACACTGAAGCTTTCTTT.

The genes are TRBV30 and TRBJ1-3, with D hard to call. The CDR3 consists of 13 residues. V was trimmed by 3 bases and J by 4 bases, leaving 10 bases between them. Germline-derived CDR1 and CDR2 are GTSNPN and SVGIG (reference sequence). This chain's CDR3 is CAWSDGGGNTIYF. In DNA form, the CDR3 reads TGTGCCTGGAGCGACGGAGGAGGAAACACCATATATTTT.

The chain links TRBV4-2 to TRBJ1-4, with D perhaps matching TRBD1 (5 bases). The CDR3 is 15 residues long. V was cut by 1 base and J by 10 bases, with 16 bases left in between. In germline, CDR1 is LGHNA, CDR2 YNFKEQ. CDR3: CASSQVSRGSGKLFF. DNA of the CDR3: TGTGCCAGCAGCCAAGTAAGCCGGGGGAGTGGAAAACTGTTTTTT.